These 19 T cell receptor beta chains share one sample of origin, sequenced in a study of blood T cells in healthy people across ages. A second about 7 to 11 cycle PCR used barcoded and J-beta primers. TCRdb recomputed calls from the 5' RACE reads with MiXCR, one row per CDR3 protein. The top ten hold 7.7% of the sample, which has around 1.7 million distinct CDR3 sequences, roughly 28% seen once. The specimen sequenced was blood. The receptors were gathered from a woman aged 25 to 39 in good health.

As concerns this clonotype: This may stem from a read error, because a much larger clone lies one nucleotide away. For the CDR3, the DNA is TGCGCCAGCCGGGCTAGAATCGAAGAGGCCCAGTACTTC. Translated: CASRARIEEAQYF. The rearrangement uses TRBV5-1 and TRBJ2-5; D unclear. CDR3 length equals 13 residues. In germline, CDR1 is SGHRS, CDR2 YFSETQ.

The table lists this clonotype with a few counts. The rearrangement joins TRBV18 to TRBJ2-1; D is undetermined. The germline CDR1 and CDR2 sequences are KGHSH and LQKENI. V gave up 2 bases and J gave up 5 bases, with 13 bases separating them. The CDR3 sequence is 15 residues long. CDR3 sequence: CASSPDLDLHNEQFF. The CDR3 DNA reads TGTGCCAGCTCACCAGACCTGGACCTACACAATGAGCAGTTCTTC.

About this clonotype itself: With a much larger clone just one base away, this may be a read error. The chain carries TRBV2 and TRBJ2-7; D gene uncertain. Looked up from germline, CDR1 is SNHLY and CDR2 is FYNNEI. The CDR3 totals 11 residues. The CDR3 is CVSSKINEQYF. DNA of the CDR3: TGTGTCAGCAGCAAGATCAACGAGCAGTACTTC.

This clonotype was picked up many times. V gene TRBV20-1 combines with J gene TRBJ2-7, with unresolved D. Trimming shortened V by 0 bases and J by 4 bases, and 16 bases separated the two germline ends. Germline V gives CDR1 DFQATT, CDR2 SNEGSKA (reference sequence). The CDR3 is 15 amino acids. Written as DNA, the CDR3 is TGCAGTGCTAGAGATTCCGCTGCACTTGGGTACGAGCAGTACTTC. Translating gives CSARDSAALGYEQYF.

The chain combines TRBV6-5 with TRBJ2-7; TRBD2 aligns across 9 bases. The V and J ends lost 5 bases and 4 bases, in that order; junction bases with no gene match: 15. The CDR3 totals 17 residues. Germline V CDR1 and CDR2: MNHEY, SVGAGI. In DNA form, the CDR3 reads TGTGCCAGCAGTCACTATTCTAGCGGGGTCACACCTTACGAGCAGTACTTC. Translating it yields CASSHYSSGVTPYEQYF.

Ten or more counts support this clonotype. CDR3 amino acids: CASSPAGRGPYEQYF. The CDR3 DNA reads TGCGCCAGCAGCCCGGCGGGCAGGGGGCCCTACGAGCAGTACTTC. The chain combines TRBV5-1 with TRBJ2-7, with TRBD1 identical over 8 bases. V lost 4 bases, J lost 2 bases, and 8 bases stayed unmatched. The CDR3 is 15 residues long. The germline CDR1 and CDR2 sequences are SGHRS and YFSETQ.

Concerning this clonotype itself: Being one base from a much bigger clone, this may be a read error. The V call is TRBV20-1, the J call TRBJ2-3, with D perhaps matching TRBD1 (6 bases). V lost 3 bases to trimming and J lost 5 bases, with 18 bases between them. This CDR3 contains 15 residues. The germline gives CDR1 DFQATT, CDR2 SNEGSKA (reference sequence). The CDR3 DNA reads TGCAGTGCTAGGGGCAAGGACAGCTCGGTAGATACGCAGTATTTT. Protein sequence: CSARGKDSSVDTQYF.

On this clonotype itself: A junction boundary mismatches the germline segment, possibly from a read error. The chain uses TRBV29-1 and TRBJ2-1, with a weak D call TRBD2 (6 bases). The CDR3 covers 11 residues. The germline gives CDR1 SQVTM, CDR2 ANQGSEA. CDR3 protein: CGAEGREERFF. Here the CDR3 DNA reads TGCGGCGCTGAGGGTAGGGAGGAGCGGTTCTTC.

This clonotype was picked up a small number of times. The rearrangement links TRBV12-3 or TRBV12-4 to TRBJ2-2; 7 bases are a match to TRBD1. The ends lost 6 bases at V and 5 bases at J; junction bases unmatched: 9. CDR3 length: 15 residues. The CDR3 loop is CASRQTGWGTGELFF. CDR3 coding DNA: TGTGCCAGCAGACAGACAGGGTGGGGGACCGGGGAGCTGTTTTTT.

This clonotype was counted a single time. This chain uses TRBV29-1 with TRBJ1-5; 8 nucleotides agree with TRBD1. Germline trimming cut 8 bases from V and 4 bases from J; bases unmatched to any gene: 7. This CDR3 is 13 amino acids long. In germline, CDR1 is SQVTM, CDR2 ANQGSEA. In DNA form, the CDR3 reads TGCAGCCCCGCGGGACAGGCGAATCAGCCCCAGCATTTT. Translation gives CSPAGQANQPQHF.

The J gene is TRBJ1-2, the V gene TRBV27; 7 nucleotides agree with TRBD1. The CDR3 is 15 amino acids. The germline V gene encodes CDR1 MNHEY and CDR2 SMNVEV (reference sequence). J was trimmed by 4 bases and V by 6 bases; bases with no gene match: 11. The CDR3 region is CASSPSGGTAYGYTF. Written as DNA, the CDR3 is TGTGCCAGCAGCCCTTCGGGGGGGACAGCCTATGGCTACACCTTC.

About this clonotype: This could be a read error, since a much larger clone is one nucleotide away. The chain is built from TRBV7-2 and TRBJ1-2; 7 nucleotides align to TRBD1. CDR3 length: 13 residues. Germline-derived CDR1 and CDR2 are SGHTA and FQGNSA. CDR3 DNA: TGTGCCAGCAGCCAGGGACAGTTCTATGGCTTCACCTTC. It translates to CASSQGQFYGFTF.

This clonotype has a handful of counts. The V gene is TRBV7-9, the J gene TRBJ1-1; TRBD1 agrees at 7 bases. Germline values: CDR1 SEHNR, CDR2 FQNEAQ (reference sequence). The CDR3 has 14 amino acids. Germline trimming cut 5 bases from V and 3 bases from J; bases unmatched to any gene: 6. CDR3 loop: CASSQQGSDTEAFF. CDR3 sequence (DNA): TGTGCCAGCAGCCAACAGGGGTCGGACACTGAAGCTTTCTTT.

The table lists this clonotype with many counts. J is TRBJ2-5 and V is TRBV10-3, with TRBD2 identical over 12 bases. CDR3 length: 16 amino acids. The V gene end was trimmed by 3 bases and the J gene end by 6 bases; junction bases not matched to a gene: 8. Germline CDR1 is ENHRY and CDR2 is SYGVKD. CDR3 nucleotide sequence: TGTGCCATCAGTGACGAGACTAGCGGGAGCGGAAAGACCCAGTACTTC. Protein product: CAISDETSGSGKTQYF.

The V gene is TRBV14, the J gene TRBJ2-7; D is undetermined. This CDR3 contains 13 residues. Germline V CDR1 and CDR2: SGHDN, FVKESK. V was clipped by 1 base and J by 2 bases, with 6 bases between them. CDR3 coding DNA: TGTGCCAGCAGCCAAGCTGTTCCCTACGAGCAGTACTTC. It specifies CASSQAVPYEQYF.

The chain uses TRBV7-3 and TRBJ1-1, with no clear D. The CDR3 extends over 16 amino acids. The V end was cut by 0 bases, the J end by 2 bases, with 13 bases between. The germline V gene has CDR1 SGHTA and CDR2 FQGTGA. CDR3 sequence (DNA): TGTGCCAGCAGCTTAACGCGTGGAGGTGTCAACACTGAAGCTTTCTTT. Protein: CASSLTRGGVNTEAFF. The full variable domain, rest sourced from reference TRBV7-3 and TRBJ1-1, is GAGVSQTPSNKVTEKGKYVELRCDPISGHTALYWYRQSLGQGPEFLIYFQGTGAADDSGLPNDRFFAVRPEGSVSTLKIQRTERGDSAVYLCASSLTRGGVNTEAFFGQGTRLTVV.

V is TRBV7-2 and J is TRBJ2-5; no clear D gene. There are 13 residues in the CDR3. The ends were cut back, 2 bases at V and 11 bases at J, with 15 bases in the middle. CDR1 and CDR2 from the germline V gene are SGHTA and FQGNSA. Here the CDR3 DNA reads TGTGCCAGCAGCTTATACCCCAACAATGAGCAGTACTTC. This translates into CASSLYPNNEQYF.

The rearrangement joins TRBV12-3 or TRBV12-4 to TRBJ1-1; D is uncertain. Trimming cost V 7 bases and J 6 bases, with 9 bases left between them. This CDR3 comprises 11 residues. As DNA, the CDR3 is TGTGCCAGCAAGAGGACGGCTGAAGCTTTCTTT. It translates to CASKRTAEAFF.

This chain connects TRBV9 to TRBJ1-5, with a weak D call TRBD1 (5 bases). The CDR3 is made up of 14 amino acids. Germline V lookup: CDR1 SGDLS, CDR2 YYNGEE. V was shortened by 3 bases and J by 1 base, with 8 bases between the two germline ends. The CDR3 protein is CASSEGESNQPQHF. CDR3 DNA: TGTGCCAGCAGCGAAGGGGAAAGCAATCAGCCCCAGCATTTT.